A single sample gave rise to the 14 T cell receptor beta chains below, sequenced in a study of human CD8 memory T cell subsets (dated by TCRdb to the early 2020s). This sample was sequenced with a NextSeq 550. A Human TCR Profiling Kit was used to prepare UMI-labeled 5' RACE TCRbeta libraries. The reads underwent TCRdb reprocessing, giving one record for each CDR3 protein sequence and no DNA. The sample's clone listing holds some 10,000 distinct CDR3 sequences. About 20% of the sample lies in the top ten. Material for sequencing was CD8+ stem-like memory T cells (TSCM and TCM) sorted from PBMCs. The cell subset or site label, as the study defines it: stem-like memory CD8 T cells (TSTEM), CCR7+ PD-1- TIGIT-. The receptors derive from a human donor in good health.

The gene calls are TRBV2 and TRBJ1-5. This CDR3 has 15 amino acids. Germline CDR1 and CDR2: SNHLY and FYNNEI. The CDR3: CASSVGFDSNQPQHF.

The gene calls are TRBV24-1 and TRBJ2-1; the TCRdb call, TRBD2, lacks DNA for checking. The CDR3 is 15 residues long. Germline V gives CDR1 KGHDR, CDR2 SFDVKD. CDR3: CATSDLERSYNEQFF.

J is TRBJ2-7 and V is TRBV25-1; the D call from TCRdb, TRBD1, cannot be confirmed without DNA. Germline CDR1 and CDR2: MGHDK and SYGVNS. CDR3 length: 14 residues. This chain's CDR3 is CASSELVQGYEQYF.

This chain's CDR3 is CASSLGTSGGARDTQYF. V gene TRBV5-5 combines with J gene TRBJ2-3; TCRdb's assignment of TRBD2 cannot be checked, as there is no DNA. The CDR3 contains 17 residues. From germline, CDR1 is SGHKS and CDR2 YYEKEE (reference sequence). The full variable domain, in which reference TRBV5-5 and TRBJ2-3 provide the parts outside the CDR3, is DAGVTQSPTHLIKTRGQQVTLRCSPISGHKSVSWYQQVLGQGPQFIFQYYEKEERGRGNFPDRFSARQFPNYSSELNVNALLLGDSALYLCASSLGTSGGARDTQYFGPGTRLTVL.

V usage is TRBV5-4 and J usage is TRBJ1-2; TCRdb selects TRBD1, and the lack of DNA leaves this call unchecked. CDR1 and CDR2 from the germline V gene are SGHNT and YYREEE (reference sequence). The length of the CDR3 is 14 residues. The CDR3 region is CASSYTGRLDGYTF. Based on the CDR3 plus reference TRBV5-4 and TRBJ1-2, the full variable domain is ETGVTQSPTHLIKTRGQQVTLRCSSQSGHNTVSWYQQALGQGPQFIFQYYREEENGRGNFPPRFSGLQFPNYSSELNVNALELDDSALYLCASSYTGRLDGYTFGSGTRLTVV.

V gene TRBV7-3 combines with J gene TRBJ2-7; the TCRdb call, TRBD1, lacks DNA for checking. This CDR3 spans 13 amino acids. Germline V CDR1 and CDR2: SGHTA, FQGTGA. The CDR3 is CASGVGQGYEQYF.

The rearrangement links TRBV29-1 to TRBJ2-2. Per the germline V gene, CDR1 is SQVTM and CDR2 is ANQGSEA. The CDR3 has 13 amino acids. The CDR3 sequence is CSGLSGNTGELFF.

The chain employs TRBV7-2 and TRBJ2-3; as DNA is missing, the TRBD2 call by TCRdb cannot be tested. CDR1 is SGHTA and CDR2 is FQGNSA in the germline V gene. The CDR3 covers 17 residues. The CDR3 region is CASSLISTSGSTDTQYF.

This chain's CDR3 is CASTPSSGGGYGYTF. The genes are TRBV19 and TRBJ1-2; TCRdb's D gene call, TRBD1, goes unchecked for lack of DNA. The CDR3 has 15 residues. From germline, CDR1 is LNHDA and CDR2 SQIVND (reference sequence).

This clonotype ranks as medium-sized in terms of frequency. The chain has TRBV25-1 and TRBJ1-2; TCRdb returns TRBD1, unconfirmable since there is no DNA. Germline V gene lookup returns CDR1 MGHDK and CDR2 SYGVNS. The CDR3 has 12 residues. CDR3 residues: CASRGQGYGYTF.

The chain carries TRBV3-1 and TRBJ2-1. This CDR3 spans 14 amino acids. CDR1 and CDR2 (germline): LGHDT, YNNKEL (reference sequence). CDR3 residues: CASSQVPFYNEQFF.

The chain has TRBV23-1 and TRBJ2-1; TCRdb's D call, TRBD2, is unchecked because there is no DNA. TRBV23-1 is flagged as an ORF with uncertain function. The CDR3 runs to 20 residues. The CDR3 protein is CASTPSLVSTSGNAYNEQFF.

In terms of frequency, this clonotype is medium-sized. V usage is TRBV7-2 and J usage is TRBJ1-1; without DNA, the TCRdb call of TRBD1 cannot be checked. The CDR3 consists of 16 residues. Per the germline V gene, CDR1 is SGHTA and CDR2 is FQGNSA. The CDR3 loop reads CASSLGWKGQNTEAFF.

The chain links TRBV20-1 to TRBJ2-5; TCRdb designates TRBD1, a call that cannot be tested without DNA. The CDR3 sequence is 15 residues long. Germline CDR1 and CDR2: DFQATT and SNEGSKA (reference sequence). CDR3 sequence reads: CSARGPTGDQETQYF.